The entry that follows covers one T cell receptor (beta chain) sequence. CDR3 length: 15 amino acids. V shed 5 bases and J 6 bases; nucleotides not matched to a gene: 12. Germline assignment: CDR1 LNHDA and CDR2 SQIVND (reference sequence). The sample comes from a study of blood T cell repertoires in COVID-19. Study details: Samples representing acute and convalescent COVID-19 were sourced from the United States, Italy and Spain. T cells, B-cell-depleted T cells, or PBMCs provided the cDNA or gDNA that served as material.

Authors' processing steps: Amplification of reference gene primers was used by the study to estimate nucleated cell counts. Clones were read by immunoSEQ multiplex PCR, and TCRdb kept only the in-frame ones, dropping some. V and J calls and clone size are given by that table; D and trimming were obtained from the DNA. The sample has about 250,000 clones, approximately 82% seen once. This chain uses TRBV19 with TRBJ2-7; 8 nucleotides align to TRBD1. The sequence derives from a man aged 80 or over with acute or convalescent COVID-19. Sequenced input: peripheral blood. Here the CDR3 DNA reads TGTGCCAGTAGTGATAACGGACAGGGTACTCTCGAGCAGTACTTC. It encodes CASSDNGQGTLEQYF.